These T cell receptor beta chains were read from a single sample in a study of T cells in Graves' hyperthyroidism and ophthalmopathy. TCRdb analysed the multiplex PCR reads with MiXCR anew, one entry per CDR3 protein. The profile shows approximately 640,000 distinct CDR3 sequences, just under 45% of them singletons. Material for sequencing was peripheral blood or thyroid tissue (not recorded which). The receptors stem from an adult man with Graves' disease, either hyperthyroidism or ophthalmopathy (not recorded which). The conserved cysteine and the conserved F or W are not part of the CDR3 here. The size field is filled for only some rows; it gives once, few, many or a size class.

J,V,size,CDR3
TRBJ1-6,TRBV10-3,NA,AIRPTGEGSPLH
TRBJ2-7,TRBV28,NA,AGSFYTGQSSYEQY
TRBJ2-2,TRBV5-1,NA,ASSLWFAGDSSTGELF
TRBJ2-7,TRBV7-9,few,ASSLAEGSSYEQY
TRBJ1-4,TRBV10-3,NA,AIREGSPNEKLF
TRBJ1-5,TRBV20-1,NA,SARLAGHGLRPQH
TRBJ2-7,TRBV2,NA,ASSLAGMGEMF
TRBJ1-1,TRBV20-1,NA,SARDPFGRTQNTEAF
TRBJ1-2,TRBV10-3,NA,AISARARDYGYT
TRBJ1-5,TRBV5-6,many,ASSLEGLPQH
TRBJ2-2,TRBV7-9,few,ASSFRDRGDGELF
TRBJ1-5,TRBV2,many,ASREARTGNQPQH
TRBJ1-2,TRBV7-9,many,ASSLGPDGYT
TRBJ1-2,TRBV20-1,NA,SAERQGTNYGYT
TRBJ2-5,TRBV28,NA,ASNRQGAETQY
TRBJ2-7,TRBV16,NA,ASSQQGFGGYEQY